This T cell receptor beta chain was documented in a study of cytomegalovirus exposure and HLA in healthy donors. This CDR3 is built from 17 residues. The V gene end was trimmed by 0 bases and the J gene end by 4 bases; junction bases not matched to a gene: 10. Germline V gene sequence: CDR1 LGHNA, CDR2 YNFKEQ. With 60 Vbeta and 13 Jbeta primers, the PCR was carried out. The repertoire was sequenced with immunoSEQ multiplex PCR; TCRdb's copy has only in-frame clones and lacks some. Here the sample spans 100,000 to 150,000 clones, over 75% being singletons. Source material: PBMCs. The rearrangement links TRBV4-2 to TRBJ2-3; the match to TRBD2 covers 7 bases. This clonotype was sampled from a man aged 25 to 40 in good health and CMV-seronegative. CDR3 nucleotides: TGTGCCAGCAGCCAAGAAATTGTCGGGGGAGGGGCAGATACGCAGTATTTT. This gives the protein CASSQEIVGGGADTQYF.